These 5 T cell receptor beta chains came from one sample sequenced in a study of breast tumors, draining lymph nodes, adjacent tissues. TCRdb fed the multiplex PCR reads into MiXCR, producing one record per CDR3 protein. Of about 47,000 distinct CDR3 sequences in the sample, roughly 23% were seen once. Sequenced input: breast tumor tissue. These receptors came from a female donor with breast cancer. Some clones in this sample may be carry-over from other donors' samples.

In this sample, this clonotype turned up many times. V usage is TRBV10-3 and J usage is TRBJ2-5, with 11 bases aligning to TRBD2. J was trimmed by 14 bases and V by 3 bases; bases with no gene match: 17. This CDR3 contains 16 residues. Germline V gene sequence: CDR1 ENHRY, CDR2 SYGVKD. This CDR3 is CAISDFYGLAGGEVYF. The CDR3 nucleotides are TGTGCCATCAGTGACTTCTATGGGCTAGCGGGGGGCGAGGTCTACTTC.

The table lists this clonotype with many counts. The genes are TRBV6-1 and TRBJ2-7; 11 positions match TRBD2. CDR3 size: 14 residues. Per the germline V gene, CDR1 is MNHNS and CDR2 is SASEGT. J was trimmed by 3 bases and V by 6 bases; bases with no gene match: 4. This CDR3 reads CASRELAGDYEQYF. As DNA, the CDR3 is TGTGCCAGCAGGGAACTAGCGGGAGACTACGAGCAGTACTTC.

Within the sample, this clonotype is medium-sized (0.01 to 0.1%). V usage is TRBV2 and J usage is TRBJ2-1, with D tentatively TRBD2 (6 bases). The CDR3 length is 15 residues. V was pared by 1 base and J by 1 base, with 8 bases between. Germline CDR1 reads SNHLY; CDR2 reads FYNNEI. CDR3 residues: CASSEGGESYNEQFF. CDR3 DNA sequence: TGTGCCAGCAGTGAAGGGGGGGAGTCCTACAATGAGCAGTTCTTC.

This clonotype was picked up a small number of times. The chain combines TRBV25-1 with TRBJ2-5, with a possible D match to TRBD2 (6 bases). The CDR3 has 14 amino acids. Germline CDR1 and CDR2: MGHDK and SYGVNS. V lost 3 bases, J lost 5 bases, and 13 bases lay in between. CDR3 coding DNA: TGTGCCAGCAGTGATTCTTGGGACTGGGAGACCCAGTACTTC. Amino acid sequence: CASSDSWDWETQYF. The variable domain in full, completed from reference TRBV25-1 and TRBJ2-5, reads EADIYQTPRYLVIGTGKKITLECSQTMGHDKMYWYQQDPGMELHLIHYSYGVNSTEKGDLSSESTVSRIRTEHFPLTLESARPSHTSQYLCASSDSWDWETQYFGPGTRLLVL.

A note on this clonotype: With a much larger clone just one base away, this may be a read error. This chain joins TRBV5-5 and TRBJ2-7; the match to TRBD1 covers 8 bases. The CDR3 is 18 residues long. Germline CDR1 and CDR2: SGHKS and YYEKEE (reference sequence). V lost 1 base to trimming and J lost 2 bases; unmatched junction nucleotides: 14. This CDR3 is CASSLSWYRGSGAYEQYF. CDR3 nucleotide sequence: TGTGCCAGCAGCTTGAGTTGGTACAGGGGGTCGGGCGCCTACGAGCAGTACTTC.